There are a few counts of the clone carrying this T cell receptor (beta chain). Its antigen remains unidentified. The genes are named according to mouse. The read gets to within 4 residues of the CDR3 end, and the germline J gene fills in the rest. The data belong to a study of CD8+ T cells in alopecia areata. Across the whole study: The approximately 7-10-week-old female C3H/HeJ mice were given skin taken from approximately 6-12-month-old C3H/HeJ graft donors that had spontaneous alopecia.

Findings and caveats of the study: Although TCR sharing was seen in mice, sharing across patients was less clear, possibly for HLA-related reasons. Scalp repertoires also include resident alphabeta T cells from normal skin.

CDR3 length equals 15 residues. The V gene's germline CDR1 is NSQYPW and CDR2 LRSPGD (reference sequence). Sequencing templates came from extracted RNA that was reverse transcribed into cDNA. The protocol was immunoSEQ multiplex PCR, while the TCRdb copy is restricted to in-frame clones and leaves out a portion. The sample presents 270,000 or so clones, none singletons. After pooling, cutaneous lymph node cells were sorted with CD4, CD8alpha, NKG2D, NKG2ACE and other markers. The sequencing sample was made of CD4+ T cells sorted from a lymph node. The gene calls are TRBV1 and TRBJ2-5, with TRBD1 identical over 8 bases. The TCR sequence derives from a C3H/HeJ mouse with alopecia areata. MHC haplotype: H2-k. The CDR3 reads CTCSADRGRKDTQYF. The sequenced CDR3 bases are TGCACCTGCAGTGCAGACAGGGGGCGCAAGGAC.